This T cell receptor beta chain was identified in a study of blood T cell repertoires in COVID-19. On the study more broadly: Sites across the United States, Italy and Spain contributed samples from acute and convalescent COVID-19. Sources were T cells, B-cell-depleted T cells, or PBMCs; the material itself was cDNA or gDNA.

Germline assignment: CDR1 SQVTM and CDR2 ANQGSEA. The V end was cut by 5 bases, the J end by 5 bases, with 13 bases between. This CDR3 comprises 12 residues. The table lists this clone with a count of one. A Seattle source enrolled patients during active infection and followed them longitudinally. As processed by the authors: Counts of nucleated cells, estimated from reference gene primer amplification, were obtained. The protocol was immunoSEQ multiplex PCR, while the TCRdb copy is restricted to in-frame clones and leaves out a portion. Clonal size and the V and J genes are those of that table, whereas D and trimming came from the DNA. Of 150,000 to 200,000 clones listed, around 83% are singletons.

The chain is built from TRBV29-1 and TRBJ2-7; D not certain. This TCR came from a woman aged 70-85 years with COVID-19, enrolled during active disease. What was sequenced was peripheral blood. Written as DNA, the CDR3 is TGCAGCGTTCGGGTTTCTGAGAACGAGCAGTACTTC. Protein sequence: CSVRVSENEQYF.